The 25 T cell receptor beta chains in this list originate from one sample, sequenced in a study of regulatory T cells in long-lasting Graves disease (dated by TCRdb to about 2021). The library was made by multiplex PCR. The instrument given in TCRdb is Illumina HiSeq 4000. iRepertoire HTBI primers and Arm-PCR amplification of CDR3 regions were used to construct TCR beta libraries. TCRdb cleaned the public reads at Q25 with fastp, built clones with MiXCR and kept in-frame beta chains. Records with the same CDR3 protein are collapsed into one entry carrying the most frequent genes and DNA. Here the sample has over 200,000 distinct CDR3 sequences; around a sixth occur a single time. 13% to 15% of the sample is taken by the ten largest. The meaning of the sample's time point label: newly diagnosed GD, antithyroid drugs for less than 3 months. For both TCR sequencing and RNA sequencing, RNA was extracted from PBMCs in TRIzol.

This sample also belongs to another study, concerning T cells in Graves' hyperthyroidism and ophthalmopathy.

The sample was peripheral blood mononuclear cells (PBMCs), taken at new diagnosis, from a patient treated with antithyroid drugs. The receptors were gathered from a woman under 40 with Graves disease. Donor details come from another sample of the same person, matched by shared clones.

The chain couples TRBV7-9 to TRBJ2-1, with 15 bases aligning to TRBD2. The ends lost 5 bases at V and 8 bases at J; junction bases unmatched: 7. CDR3 length: 16 amino acids. Germline V gene sequence: CDR1 SEHNR, CDR2 FQNEAQ (reference sequence). For the CDR3, the DNA is TGTGCCAGCAGCAAATCCGGGACTAGCGGGGGGCATGAGCAGTTCTTC. This sequence encodes CASSKSGTSGGHEQFF. The whole variable domain, filled in from reference TRBV7-9 and TRBJ2-1, reads DTGVSQNPRHKITKRGQNVTFRCDPISEHNRLYWYRQTLGQGPEFLTYFQNEAQLEKSRLLSDRFSAERPKGSFSTLEIQRTEQGDSAMYLCASSKSGTSGGHEQFFGPGTRLTVL.

This clonotype was picked up many times. The chain couples TRBV6-1 to TRBJ1-1; 8 positions match TRBD1. V lost 5 bases, J lost 4 bases, and 9 bases stayed unmatched. This CDR3 is 15 amino acids long. CDR1 is MNHNS and CDR2 is SASEGT in the germline V gene. CDR3 bases: TGTGCCAGCAGTAGCCAGGGGGCGCGAGGCACTGAAGCTTTCTTT. Its protein is CASSSQGARGTEAFF.

This clonotype showed up many times. The DNA of the CDR3 is TGTGCCATCAGTCTCCCCGGGGACAGGGGGCAAGATACGCAGTATTTT. It translates to CAISLPGDRGQDTQYF. The chain is built from TRBV10-3 and TRBJ2-3; TRBD1 aligns across 12 bases. The V and J ends lost 5 bases and 5 bases, in that order; junction bases with no gene match: 8. Per germline, CDR1 ENHRY and CDR2 SYGVKD. This CDR3 region has 16 residues.

This clonotype was detected many times. This sequence joins TRBV27 and TRBJ1-2, with a tentative D call TRBD1 (6 bases). The CDR3 has 13 residues. Germline CDR1 reads MNHEY; CDR2 reads SMNVEV (reference sequence). V was shortened by 6 bases and J by 6 bases, with 14 bases between the two germline ends. DNA of the CDR3: TGTGCCAGCAGCCTTGGACAGTTACATGGCTACACCTTC. Encoded protein: CASSLGQLHGYTF.

This clonotype was detected ten times or more. The V call is TRBV27, the J call TRBJ1-2, with a tentative D call TRBD1 (5 bases). Germline V gene sequence: CDR1 MNHEY, CDR2 SMNVEV (reference sequence). The CDR3 totals 14 residues. V shed 5 bases and J shed 5 bases, with 15 bases lying between them. CDR3 protein: CASSPRDGSYGYTF. In DNA form, the CDR3 reads TGTGCCAGCAGTCCCCGGGACGGCTCATATGGCTACACCTTC.

This clonotype was seen a few times. The DNA of the CDR3 is TGCAGTGCTACAATGACGGGCGGCTACACCTTC. Amino acid sequence: CSATMTGGYTF. V usage is TRBV20-1 and J usage is TRBJ1-2; D is undetermined. The germline V gene has CDR1 DFQATT and CDR2 SNEGSKA (reference sequence). The CDR3 runs 11 residues. The V and J ends lost 4 bases and 8 bases respectively, with 11 bases between them.

V gene TRBV6-2 or TRBV6-3 combines with J gene TRBJ1-4; D not certain. CDR3 size: 13 residues. Per germline, CDR1 MNHEY and CDR2 SVGEGT. V was clipped by 5 bases and J by 7 bases, with 11 bases between them. CDR3 sequence (DNA): TGTGCCAGCAGTCCAGAGGAGGGTGAAAAACTGTTTTTT. This translates into CASSPEEGEKLFF.

This clonotype was counted at least ten times. This chain joins TRBV2 and TRBJ1-1; 7 positions agree with TRBD1. Germline lookup yields CDR1 SNHLY and CDR2 FYNNEI. Trimming at V came to 6 bases and at J to 1 base, leaving 5 bases not matched to a gene. The CDR3 is 14 residues long. This chain's CDR3 is CASSARQGNTEAFF. The CDR3, as DNA: TGTGCCAGCAGCGCACGACAGGGGAACACTGAAGCTTTCTTT. Full variable domain (missing parts from reference TRBV2 and TRBJ1-1): EPEVTQTPSHQVTQMGQEVILRCVPISNHLYFYWYRQILGQKVEFLVSFYNNEISEKSEIFDDQFSVERPDGSNFTLKIRSTKLEDSAMYFCASSARQGNTEAFFGQGTRLTVV.

This clonotype was detected many times. The chain is built from TRBV18 and TRBJ2-7; D ambiguous. This CDR3 region has 14 residues. Germline V lookup: CDR1 KGHSH, CDR2 LQKENI. V lost 0 bases and J 0 bases, leaving 6 bases between the germline ends. The CDR3 bases are TGTGCCAGCTCACCACCCTCTGTCTCCTACGAGCAGTACTTC. Its translation is CASSPPSVSYEQYF.

The table lists this clonotype with a few counts. A clone one base away is much larger, so this may be a read error. The final CDR3 position lacks the conserved phenylalanine or tryptophan, pointing to a likely read error. The chain combines TRBV12-3 or TRBV12-4 with TRBJ2-5; perhaps TRBD1 as D (5 bases). The CDR3 is 14 residues long. Trimming shortened V by 2 bases and J by 2 bases, and 9 bases separated the two germline ends. CDR3 loop: CASSLNRPQETQYS. CDR3 nucleotide sequence: TGTGCCAGCAGTTTAAACAGGCCACAAGAGACCCAGTACTCC.

This clonotype was counted many times. The chain links TRBV6-1 to TRBJ1-1; 10 bases fit TRBD1. Germline CDR1 reads MNHNS; CDR2 reads SASEGT. The V and J ends lost 6 bases and 4 bases, in that order; junction bases with no gene match: 14. The CDR3 runs to 17 residues. CDR3 protein: CASSPAWTGGRVTEAFF. As DNA, the CDR3 is TGTGCCAGCAGCCCCGCTTGGACAGGGGGTAGAGTCACTGAAGCTTTCTTT.

This clonotype was picked up many times. The J gene is TRBJ1-1, the V gene TRBV6-5, with 7 bases aligning to TRBD1. CDR1 MNHEY and CDR2 SVGAGI come from the germline V gene. The CDR3 is 17 amino acids. Trimming removed 1 base from V and 0 bases from J; junction bases left unmatched: 8. CDR3 sequence (DNA): TGTGCCAGCAGTTACTTCCAAAACACAGGGGTGAACACTGAAGCTTTCTTT. Protein sequence: CASSYFQNTGVNTEAFF.

This clonotype was detected many times. The chain combines TRBV9 with TRBJ1-1; 7 bases map to TRBD1. V dropped 0 bases and J dropped 4; count of bases not matched to a gene: 6. The CDR3 sequence is 15 residues long. Germline assignment: CDR1 SGDLS and CDR2 YYNGEE. The CDR3 DNA reads as TGTGCCAGCAGCGTAGGTTCACAGGGGTTCACTGAAGCTTTCTTT. Translation gives CASSVGSQGFTEAFF.

This clonotype was picked up many times. The genes are TRBV20-1 and TRBJ2-5; D is perhaps TRBD1 (8 bases). This CDR3 comprises 15 residues. Germline V gene lookup returns CDR1 DFQATT and CDR2 SNEGSKA (reference sequence). V was trimmed by 1 base and J by 5 bases, leaving 17 bases between them. Written as DNA, the CDR3 is TGCAGTGCTAGAGGGGGGGGACAGGACTGGGAGACCCAGTACTTC. Translating it yields CSARGGGQDWETQYF.

The V call is TRBV27, the J call TRBJ1-3; possible D gene TRBD1, 5 bases. Trimming removed 5 bases at V and 9 bases at J, with 17 bases between. The CDR3 spans 14 residues. Germline V gives CDR1 MNHEY, CDR2 SMNVEV (reference sequence). This chain's CDR3 is CASSTGPTETTIYF. CDR3 DNA sequence: TGTGCCAGCAGTACAGGTCCCACGGAAACCACCATATATTTT.

This clonotype was counted ten times or more. At one end the junction does not follow the germline gene, possibly because of a read error. This chain uses TRBV5-1 with TRBJ1-1; D is perhaps TRBD1 (5 bases). Germline V gene data show CDR1 as SGHRS and CDR2 as YFSETQ. The CDR3 spans 12 residues. CDR3 amino acids: CASSLGRTEAFF. The CDR3 DNA reads as TGTGCCAGCAGCTTGGGACGGACTGAAGCTTTCTTT. The variable domain in full, with the rest retrieved from reference TRBV5-1 and TRBJ1-1, is KAGVTQTPRYLIKTRGQQVTLSCSPISGHRSVSWYQQTPGQGLQFLFEYFSETQRNKGNFPGRFSGRQFSNSRSEMNVSTLELGDSALYLCASSLGRTEAFFGQGTRLTVV.

There are many counts of this clonotype. The chain couples TRBV19 to TRBJ1-4, with 10 bases that match TRBD1. The junction had 5 bases not matched to a gene; V was cut back by 6 bases and J by 7 bases. Germline CDR1 and CDR2: LNHDA and SQIVND (reference sequence). The CDR3 extends over 14 amino acids. CDR3 sequence: CASSEDRGSEKLFF. In nucleotides, the CDR3 is TGTGCCAGTAGCGAGGACAGGGGGAGTGAAAAACTGTTTTTT.

The chain carries TRBV7-9 and TRBJ2-5; D is unclear. V lost 5 bases, J lost 14 bases, and 24 bases lay in between. The CDR3 consists of 14 residues. Germline CDR1 SEHNR, CDR2 FQNEAQ (reference sequence). For the CDR3, the DNA is TGTGCCAGCAGCCCTGATAAGTACCAAGAGACCCCATACTTC. Its translation is CASSPDKYQETPYF. Drawing the rest from reference TRBV7-9 and TRBJ2-5, the complete variable domain is DTGVSQNPRHKITKRGQNVTFRCDPISEHNRLYWYRQTLGQGPEFLTYFQNEAQLEKSRLLSDRFSAERPKGSFSTLEIQRTEQGDSAMYLCASSPDKYQETPYFGPGTRLLVL.

The chain carries TRBV5-4 and TRBJ1-1, with 9 bases that match TRBD1. CDR1 and CDR2 from the germline V gene are SGHNT and YYREEE (reference sequence). Losses at the gene ends were 5 bases for V and 4 bases for J; bases not matched to a gene: 9. This CDR3 has 15 residues. The CDR3 spells CASRQRDRGGTEAFF. The CDR3 DNA reads as TGTGCCAGCAGGCAAAGAGACAGGGGGGGCACTGAAGCTTTCTTT.

On this clonotype itself: It may be a read error: a sequence one base away is much more abundant. V usage is TRBV6-2 or TRBV6-3 and J usage is TRBJ1-2; D remains unclear. V was cut by 1 base and J by 3 bases, with 6 bases left in between. The CDR3 has 13 amino acids. Germline-derived CDR1 and CDR2 are MNHEY and SVGEGT. CDR3 DNA: TGTGCCAGCAGTTACTACACATACTATGGCTACACCTTC. This sequence encodes CASSYYTYYGYTF.

V is TRBV5-1 and J is TRBJ1-1; 7 bases line up with TRBD1. There are 13 residues in the CDR3. V lost 4 bases, J lost 6 bases, and 6 bases stayed unmatched. The germline gives CDR1 SGHRS, CDR2 YFSETQ. As DNA, the CDR3 is TGCGCCAGCAGCAGCGACAGGGCAGCTGAAGCTTTCTTT. It specifies CASSSDRAAEAFF.

In this sample, this clonotype turned up many times. This rearrangement joins TRBV20-1 to TRBJ2-1; perhaps TRBD1 as D (6 bases). Germline V lookup: CDR1 DFQATT, CDR2 SNEGSKA (reference sequence). CDR3 size: 16 residues. The V end was cut by 0 bases, the J end by 0 bases, with 12 bases between. The CDR3 DNA reads TGCAGTGCTAGAGATGGGGGCAGGAGCTCCTACAATGAGCAGTTCTTC. Encoded protein: CSARDGGRSSYNEQFF.

The V call is TRBV2, the J call TRBJ2-5, with 8 bases lining up with TRBD1. The J call may be in error: the DNA end matches TRBJ2-1 better. Germline loops: CDR1 SNHLY, CDR2 FYNNEI. This CDR3 contains 15 residues. CDR3 loop: CASSEGQGAGNEQFF. The CDR3 bases are TGTGCCAGCAGTGAAGGGCAGGGGGCTGGCAATGAGCAGTTCTTC.

J is TRBJ1-4 and V is TRBV12-3 or TRBV12-4; D is possibly TRBD1 (5 bases). The length of the CDR3 is 12 residues. V was pared by 5 bases and J by 13 bases, with 14 bases between. This CDR3 is CASSGAGRRLFF. The CDR3 DNA is TGTGCCAGCAGTGGGGCGGGCCGCCGACTGTTTTTT.

This clonotype was seen repeatedly, ten times or more. The CDR3 loop reads CASSPRTGEYEQYF. The DNA for the CDR3 is TGTGCCAGCAGTCCTAGGACAGGGGAGTACGAGCAGTACTTC. The chain links TRBV27 to TRBJ2-7; 9 bases map to TRBD1. The CDR3 has 14 amino acids. Germline lookup yields CDR1 MNHEY and CDR2 SMNVEV (reference sequence). V lost 5 bases, J lost 4 bases, and 6 bases stayed unmatched.